This entry is about one TCR beta chain. The protocol was immunoSEQ multiplex PCR, while the TCRdb copy is restricted to in-frame clones and leaves out a portion. The sample consists of 60,000 or so clones, over 55% of them appearing once. Germline V CDR1 and CDR2: SGHAT, FQNNGV. V dropped 5 bases and J dropped 0 bases, with 13 bases sitting between them. This CDR3 has 15 amino acids. This entry belongs to a study of T cell clones after liver transplantation. This sequence originates from a human donor who received a liver transplant. The sequences come from CD4+ T cells from blood, collected before liver transplant. V gene TRBV11-2 combines with J gene TRBJ1-1; D remains ambiguous. The CDR3 protein is CASSDFKNMNTEAFF. CDR3 nucleotides: TGTGCCAGCAGCGATTTCAAAAACATGAACACTGAAGCTTTCTTT.